The sequence of this T cell receptor (beta chain) was determined in a study of cytomegalovirus exposure and HLA in healthy donors. Assay: immunoSEQ multiplex PCR; the TCRdb copy retains only in-frame clones and omits some. Altogether 250,000 to 300,000 clones are present, approximately 86% being singletons, with the ten largest covering 1%. Germline CDR1 LGHNA, CDR2 YSLEER. The germline V and J ends were trimmed by 2 bases and 6 bases, with 6 bases remaining between them. The length of the CDR3 is 12 residues. The source is a woman aged 18-30 years in good health and CMV-seronegative. The specimen sequenced was PBMCs. The chain employs TRBV4-3 and TRBJ2-3; D ambiguous. In DNA form, the CDR3 reads TGCGCCAGCAGCCAATCCACTGATACGCAGTATTTT. It yields the protein CASSQSTDTQYF.